This T cell receptor beta chain was documented in a study of CD8 T cells in Susac syndrome. This CDR3 comprises 16 residues. Losses at the gene ends were 3 bases for V and 3 bases for J; bases not matched to a gene: 8. CDR1 and CDR2 from the germline V gene are MGHRA and YSYEKL. Healthy donors constituted the control group, matched for age and sex. TEMRA cells were FACS-enriched, while CD8+ and CD4+ T cells were negatively isolated. It was with random hexamers that about 0.45 to 1 ug RNA was reverse transcribed. Each CDR3 protein is one row after TCRdb ran MiXCR on the immunoSEQ multiplex PCR reads. Here the sample spans about 80,000 distinct CDR3 sequences, 94% being singletons.

The sample comprised CD8+ T cells from PBMCs. The chain carries TRBV4-1 and TRBJ1-1; TRBD1 matches at 9 bases. This receptor was taken from a human donor in good health. CDR3 nucleotides: TGCGCCAGCAGCCATCCCGGACAGGGGCCGGACACTGAAGCTTTCTTT. The encoded protein is CASSHPGQGPDTEAFF.